The source of this T cell receptor beta chain is a study of blood T cell repertoires in COVID-19. As for the study in general: The United States, Italy and Spain supplied acute and convalescent COVID-19 samples. PBMCs, B-cell-depleted T cells, or T cells provided the cDNA or gDNA that made up the material.

As processed by the authors: Researchers report that nucleated cell counts were estimated from reference gene primer amplification. The assay was immunoSEQ multiplex PCR, and TCRdb's table has in-frame clones only and misses some. V and J calls and clone size are copied from that table; D and trimming were computed from the DNA. Of about 250,000 clones listed, about 91% were seen once; the top ten hold roughly 6.3%. The Seattle patients, enrolled during active infection, were followed longitudinally. Germline V gives CDR1 MNHEY, CDR2 SVGEGT. The V end was cut by 5 bases, the J end by 1 base, with 13 bases between. The CDR3 length is 15 residues.

V gene TRBV6-2 or TRBV6-3 combines with J gene TRBJ2-3; D is unresolved. The sample consisted of peripheral blood. The clonotype comes from a woman aged 25-40 years with COVID-19, enrolled during active disease. The CDR3 DNA is TGTGCCAGCAGTCTCCTTGGAGTTGGCACAGATACGCAGTATTTT. It specifies CASSLLGVGTDTQYF.